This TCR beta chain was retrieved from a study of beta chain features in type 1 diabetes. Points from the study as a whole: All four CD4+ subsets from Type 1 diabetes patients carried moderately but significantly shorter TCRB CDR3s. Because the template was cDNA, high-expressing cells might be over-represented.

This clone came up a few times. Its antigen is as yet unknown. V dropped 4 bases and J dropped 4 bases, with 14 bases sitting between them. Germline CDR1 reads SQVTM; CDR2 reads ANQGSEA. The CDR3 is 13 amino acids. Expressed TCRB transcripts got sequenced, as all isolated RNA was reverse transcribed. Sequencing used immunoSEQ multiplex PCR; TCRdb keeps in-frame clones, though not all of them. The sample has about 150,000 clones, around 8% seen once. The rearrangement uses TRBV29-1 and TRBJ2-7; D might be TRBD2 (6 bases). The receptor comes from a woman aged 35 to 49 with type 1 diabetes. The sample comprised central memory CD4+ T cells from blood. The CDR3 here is CSVVVSGGYEQYF. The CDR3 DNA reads TGCAGCGTTGTGGTTTCAGGAGGGTACGAGCAGTACTTC.